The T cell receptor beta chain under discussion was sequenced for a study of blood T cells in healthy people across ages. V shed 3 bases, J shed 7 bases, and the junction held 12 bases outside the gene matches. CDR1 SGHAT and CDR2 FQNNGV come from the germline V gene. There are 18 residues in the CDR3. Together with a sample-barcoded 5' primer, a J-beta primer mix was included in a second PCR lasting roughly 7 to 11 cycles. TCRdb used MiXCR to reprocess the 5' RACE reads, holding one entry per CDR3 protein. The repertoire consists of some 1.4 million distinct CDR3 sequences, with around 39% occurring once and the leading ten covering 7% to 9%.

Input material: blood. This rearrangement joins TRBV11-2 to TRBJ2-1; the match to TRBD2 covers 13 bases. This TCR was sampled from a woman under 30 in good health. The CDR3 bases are TGTGCCAGCAGCTTCTGGGGATGGACTAGCGGGGGTGAAAATGAGCAGTTCTTC. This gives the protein CASSFWGWTSGGENEQFF. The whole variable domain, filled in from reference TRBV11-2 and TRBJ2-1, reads EAGVAQSPRYKIIEKRQSVAFWCNPISGHATLYWYQQILGQGPKLLIQFQNNGVVDDSQLPKDRFSAERLKGVDSTLKIQPAKLEDSAVYLCASSFWGWTSGGENEQFFGPGTRLTVL.